The clone carrying this T cell receptor beta chain was detected only a few times. Looked up from germline, CDR1 is KGHSH and CDR2 is LQKENI. The CDR3 contains 15 residues. V lost 3 bases and J 0 bases, leaving 11 bases between the germline ends. TCRdb ran MiXCR on the 5' RACE reads and lists one entry per CDR3 protein. The table records about 64,000 distinct CDR3 sequences, under 25% of them present only once. The sample is drawn from a study of HIV-infected patients and healthy controls. Sequencing was carried out using CD4+ T cells from blood. The sequence came from a human donor in good health. The chain is built from TRBV18 and TRBJ1-2; D is perhaps TRBD1 (6 bases). The DNA for the CDR3 is TGTGCCAGCTCACCTGGACAGTCTGCTAACTATGGCTACACCTTC. This translates into CASSPGQSANYGYTF.